The TCR beta chain under discussion was sequenced for a study of T cell responses to AZD1222 COVID-19 vaccine. On this clone: Its antigen remains unidentified.

The repertoire was sequenced with immunoSEQ multiplex PCR; TCRdb's copy has only in-frame clones and lacks some. The top ten clones hold around 13% of a sample with more than 85,000 clones, approximately 86% of them seen once. Study results and caveats: Baseline testing showed seropositivity in only a handful of AZD1222 recipients. Following two doses of AZD1222, Spike-specific TCR breadth and depth rose. Researchers took repertoire samples only after the peak T cell response had come.

The source of this sequence is an adult in good health. Sequenced here: peripheral blood, sampled on day 0 of MenACWY control vaccination.

CDR3 sequence (DNA): TGTGCCAGTAAGATATCGGGCCTGAATCGGAACACTGAAGCTTTCTTT. It translates to CASKISGLNRNTEAFF. The V call is TRBV19, the J call TRBJ1-1; no definite D call. Trimming pared 7 bases from V and 1 base from J, leaving 19 bases between. The CDR3 has 16 residues. In germline, CDR1 is LNHDA, CDR2 SQIVND (reference sequence).